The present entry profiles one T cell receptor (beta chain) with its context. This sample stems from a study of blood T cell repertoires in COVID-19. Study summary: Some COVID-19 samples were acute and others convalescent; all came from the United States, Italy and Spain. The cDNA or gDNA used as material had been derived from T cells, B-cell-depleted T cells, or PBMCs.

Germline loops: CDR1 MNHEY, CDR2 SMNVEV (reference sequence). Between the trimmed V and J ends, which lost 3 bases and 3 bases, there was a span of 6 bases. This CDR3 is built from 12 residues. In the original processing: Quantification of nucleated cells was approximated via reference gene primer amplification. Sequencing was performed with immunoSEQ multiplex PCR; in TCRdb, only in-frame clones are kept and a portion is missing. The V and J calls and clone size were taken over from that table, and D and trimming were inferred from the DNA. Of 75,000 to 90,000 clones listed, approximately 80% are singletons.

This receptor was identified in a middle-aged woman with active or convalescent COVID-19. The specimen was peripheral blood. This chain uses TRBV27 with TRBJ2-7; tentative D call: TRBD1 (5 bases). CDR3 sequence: CASSFRGYEQYF. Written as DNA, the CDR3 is TGTGCCAGCAGTTTTAGGGGCTACGAGCAGTACTTC.